This TCR beta chain is drawn from a study of tumor and adjacent non-tumor tissue in lung cancer. Note on this clonotype: What it binds is not known. Germline is not matched at one junction end, which may reflect a read error.

The CDR3 has 13 residues. Germline V gives CDR1 SGHAT, CDR2 FQDESV (reference sequence). This sample's RNA came from whole unsorted tissue. Chemotherapy-naive patients with new lung cancer underwent thoracic surgery in China, August–late 2014. Three rounds of nested PCR, following a modified ARM-PCR protocol, produced the TCRbeta library. MiXCR was run by TCRdb on the multiplex PCR reads, yielding one entry per CDR3 protein. This table holds 110,000 or so distinct CDR3 sequences, 60% to 80% found once. Study-wide findings and caveats: Tumor TCR diversity, when higher, was linked to shorter survival. Tumor tissue had significantly higher TCR diversity than normal lung. Top 100 clones took a larger repertoire share in normal lung.

The TCR comes from a woman aged 55 to 70 with non-small cell lung cancer. Source material: lung tumor tissue. V and J are TRBV11-1 and TRBJ1-1, with D perhaps matching TRBD1 (6 bases). The CDR3 DNA sequence: TGTGCCAACAGCCGTGGACAGAACTCTGAAGCTTTCTTT. This sequence encodes CANSRGQNSEAFF.